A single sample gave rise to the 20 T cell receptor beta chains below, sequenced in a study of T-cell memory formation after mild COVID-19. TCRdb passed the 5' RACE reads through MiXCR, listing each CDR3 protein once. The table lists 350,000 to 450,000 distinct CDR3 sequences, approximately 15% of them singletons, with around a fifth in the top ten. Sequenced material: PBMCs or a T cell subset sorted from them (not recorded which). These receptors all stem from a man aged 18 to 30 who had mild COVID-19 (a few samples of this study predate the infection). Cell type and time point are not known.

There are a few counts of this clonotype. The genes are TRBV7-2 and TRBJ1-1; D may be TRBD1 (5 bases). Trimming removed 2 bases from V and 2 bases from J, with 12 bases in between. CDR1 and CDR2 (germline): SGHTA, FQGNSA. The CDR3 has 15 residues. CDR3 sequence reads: CASSLLGGENTEAFF. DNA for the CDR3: TGTGCCAGCAGCTTACTGGGAGGGGAAAACACTGAAGCTTTCTTT.

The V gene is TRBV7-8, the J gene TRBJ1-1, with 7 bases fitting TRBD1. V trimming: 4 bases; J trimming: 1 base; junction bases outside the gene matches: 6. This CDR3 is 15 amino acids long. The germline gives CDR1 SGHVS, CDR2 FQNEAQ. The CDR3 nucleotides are TGTGCCAGCAGCTCAGACCGGACAGGGAACACTGAAGCTTTCTTT. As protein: CASSSDRTGNTEAFF.

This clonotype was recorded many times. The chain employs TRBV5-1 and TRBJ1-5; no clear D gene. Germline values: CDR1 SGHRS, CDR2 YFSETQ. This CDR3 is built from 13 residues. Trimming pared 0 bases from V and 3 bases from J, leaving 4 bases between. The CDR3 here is CASSLALNQPQHF. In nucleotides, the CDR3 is TGCGCCAGCAGCTTGGCGCTCAATCAGCCCCAGCATTTT. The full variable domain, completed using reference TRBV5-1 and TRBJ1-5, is KAGVTQTPRYLIKTRGQQVTLSCSPISGHRSVSWYQQTPGQGLQFLFEYFSETQRNKGNFPGRFSGRQFSNSRSEMNVSTLELGDSALYLCASSLALNQPQHFGDGTRLSIL.

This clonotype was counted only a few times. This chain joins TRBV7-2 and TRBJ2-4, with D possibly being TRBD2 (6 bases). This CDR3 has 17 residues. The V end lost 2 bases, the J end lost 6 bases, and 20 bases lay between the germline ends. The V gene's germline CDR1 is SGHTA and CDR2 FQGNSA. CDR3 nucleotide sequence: TGTGCCAGCAGCTTAAACTCTGGAGGGGCGCCAGGAAACATTCAGTACTTC. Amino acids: CASSLNSGGAPGNIQYF.

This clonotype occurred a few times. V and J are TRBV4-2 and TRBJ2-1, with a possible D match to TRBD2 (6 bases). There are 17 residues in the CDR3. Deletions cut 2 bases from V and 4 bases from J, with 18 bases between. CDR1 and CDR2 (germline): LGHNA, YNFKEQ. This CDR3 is CASSQTQIRREYNEQFF. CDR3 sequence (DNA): TGTGCCAGCAGCCAAACTCAAATACGTCGGGAGTACAATGAGCAGTTCTTC.

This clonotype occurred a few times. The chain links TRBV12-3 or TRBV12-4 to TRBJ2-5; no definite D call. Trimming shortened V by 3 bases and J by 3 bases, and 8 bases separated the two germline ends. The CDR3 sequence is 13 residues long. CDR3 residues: CASSLSEKETQYF. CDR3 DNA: TGTGCCAGCAGTTTGTCAGAGAAAGAGACCCAGTACTTC.

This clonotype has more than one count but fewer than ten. DNA of the CDR3: TGCAGCGTTGATAGCGGCGCCGGGGAGCTGTTTTTT. It encodes CSVDSGAGELFF. The chain carries TRBV29-1 and TRBJ2-2; tentatively, D is TRBD2 (6 bases). The length of the CDR3 is 12 residues. Germline V gene lookup returns CDR1 SQVTM and CDR2 ANQGSEA. V dropped 3 bases and J dropped 6 bases, with 8 bases sitting between them.

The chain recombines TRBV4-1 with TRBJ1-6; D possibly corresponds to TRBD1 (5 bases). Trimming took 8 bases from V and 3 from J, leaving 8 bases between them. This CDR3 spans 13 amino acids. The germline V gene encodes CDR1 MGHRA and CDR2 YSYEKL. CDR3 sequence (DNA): TGCGCCAGCGAAGACAGCTATAATTCACCCCTCCACTTT. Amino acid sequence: CASEDSYNSPLHF.

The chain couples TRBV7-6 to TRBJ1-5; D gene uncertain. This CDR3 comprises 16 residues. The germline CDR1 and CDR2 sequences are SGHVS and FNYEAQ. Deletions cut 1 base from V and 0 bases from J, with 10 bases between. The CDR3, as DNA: TGTGCCAGCAGCTTAGATTCTGGAGATAGCAATCAGCCCCAGCATTTT. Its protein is CASSLDSGDSNQPQHF.

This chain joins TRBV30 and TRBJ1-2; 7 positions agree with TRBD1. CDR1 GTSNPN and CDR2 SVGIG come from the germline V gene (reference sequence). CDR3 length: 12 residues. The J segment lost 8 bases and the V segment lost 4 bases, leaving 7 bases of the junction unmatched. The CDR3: CAWTTGDWGYTF. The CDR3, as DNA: TGTGCCTGGACCACAGGGGATTGGGGCTACACCTTC.

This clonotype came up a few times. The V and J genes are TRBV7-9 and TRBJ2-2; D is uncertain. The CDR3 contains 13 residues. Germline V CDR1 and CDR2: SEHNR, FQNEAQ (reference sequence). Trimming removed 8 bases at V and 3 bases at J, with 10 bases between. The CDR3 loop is CASRRPDTGELFF. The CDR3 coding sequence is TGTGCCAGCCGCAGACCGGACACCGGGGAGCTGTTTTTT.

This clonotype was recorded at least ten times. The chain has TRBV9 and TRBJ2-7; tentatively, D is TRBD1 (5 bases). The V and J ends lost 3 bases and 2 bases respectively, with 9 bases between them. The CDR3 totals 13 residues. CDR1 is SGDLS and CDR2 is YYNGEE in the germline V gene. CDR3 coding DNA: TGTGCCAGCAGCGCCGACAGCCCCTACGAGCAGTACTTC. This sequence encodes CASSADSPYEQYF. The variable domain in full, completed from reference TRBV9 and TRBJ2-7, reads DSGVTQTPKHLITATGQRVTLRCSPRSGDLSVYWYQQSLDQGLQFLIQYYNGEERAKGNILERFSAQQFPDLHSELNLSSLELGDSALYFCASSADSPYEQYFGPGTRLTVT.

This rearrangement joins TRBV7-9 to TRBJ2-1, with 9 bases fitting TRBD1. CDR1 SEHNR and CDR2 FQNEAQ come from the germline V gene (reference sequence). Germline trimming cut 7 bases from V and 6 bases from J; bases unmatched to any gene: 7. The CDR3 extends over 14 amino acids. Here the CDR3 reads CASTVGGQGNEQFF. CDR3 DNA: TGTGCCAGCACCGTTGGGGGACAGGGCAATGAGCAGTTCTTC. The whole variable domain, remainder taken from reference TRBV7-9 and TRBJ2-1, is DTGVSQNPRHKITKRGQNVTFRCDPISEHNRLYWYRQTLGQGPEFLTYFQNEAQLEKSRLLSDRFSAERPKGSFSTLEIQRTEQGDSAMYLCASTVGGQGNEQFFGPGTRLTVL.

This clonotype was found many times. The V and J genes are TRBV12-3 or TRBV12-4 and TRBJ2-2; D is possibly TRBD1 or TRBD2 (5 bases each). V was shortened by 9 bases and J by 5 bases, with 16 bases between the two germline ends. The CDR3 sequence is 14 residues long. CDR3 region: CASRGGLETGELFF. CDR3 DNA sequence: TGTGCCAGTCGTGGGGGATTGGAGACCGGGGAGCTGTTTTTT.

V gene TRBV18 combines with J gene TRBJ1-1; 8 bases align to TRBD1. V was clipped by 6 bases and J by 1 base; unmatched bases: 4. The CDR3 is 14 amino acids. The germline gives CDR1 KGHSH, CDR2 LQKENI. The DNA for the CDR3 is TGTGCCAGCTCCGGACAGGGCGCGAACACTGAAGCTTTCTTT. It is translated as CASSGQGANTEAFF.

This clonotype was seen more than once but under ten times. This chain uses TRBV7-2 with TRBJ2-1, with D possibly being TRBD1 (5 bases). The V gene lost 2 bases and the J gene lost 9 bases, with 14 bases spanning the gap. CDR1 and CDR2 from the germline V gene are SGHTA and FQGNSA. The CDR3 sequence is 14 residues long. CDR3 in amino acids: CASSLTGARSEQFF. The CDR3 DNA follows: TGTGCCAGCAGCTTAACAGGCGCTCGGAGTGAGCAGTTCTTC.

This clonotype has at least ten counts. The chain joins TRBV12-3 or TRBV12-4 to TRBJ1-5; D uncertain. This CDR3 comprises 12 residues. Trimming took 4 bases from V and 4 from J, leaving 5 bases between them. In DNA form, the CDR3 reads TGTGCCAGCAGTTCAATGAATCAGCCCCAGCATTTT. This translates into CASSSMNQPQHF.

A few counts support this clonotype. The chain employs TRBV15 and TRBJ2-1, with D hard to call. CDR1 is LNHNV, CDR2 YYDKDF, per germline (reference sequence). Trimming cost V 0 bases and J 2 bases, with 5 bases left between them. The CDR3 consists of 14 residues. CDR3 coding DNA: TGTGCCACCAGCAGAGATATTCCCTACAATGAGCAGTTCTTC. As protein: CATSRDIPYNEQFF.

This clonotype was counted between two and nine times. CDR3 loop: CASSQGAAFGGNSGNTIYF. The CDR3 DNA reads TGCGCCAGCAGCCAAGGAGCGGCCTTCGGGGGAAACTCTGGAAACACCATATATTTT. The gene calls are TRBV4-1 and TRBJ1-3; tentative D call: TRBD1 (5 bases). Deletions cut 1 base from V and 0 bases from J, with 19 bases between. This CDR3 has 19 amino acids. Germline V gene lookup returns CDR1 MGHRA and CDR2 YSYEKL.

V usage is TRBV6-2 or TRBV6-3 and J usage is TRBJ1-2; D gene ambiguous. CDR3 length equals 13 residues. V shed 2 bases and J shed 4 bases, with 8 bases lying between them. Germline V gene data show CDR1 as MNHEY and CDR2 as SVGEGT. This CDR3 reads CASSYGGRYGYTF. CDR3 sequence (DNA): TGTGCCAGCAGTTACGGCGGGCGCTATGGCTACACCTTC.